This entry is about one TCR beta chain. What it recognizes is unknown. This entry belongs to a study of cytomegalovirus exposure and HLA in healthy donors. Study observations and caveats: It was taken for granted in presence/absence analyses that sequencing depth across donors was roughly uniform.

The PCR contained 60 Vbeta and 13 Jbeta primers. The data were produced by immunoSEQ multiplex PCR, yet TCRdb's version contains in-frame clones alone and is incomplete. The sample lists under 110,000 clones; 75% to 90% were seen once. V was clipped by 6 bases and J by 6 bases; unmatched bases: 6. CDR1 MRHNA and CDR2 SNTAGT come from the germline V gene. The CDR3 length is 14 residues. The TCR was taken from a man aged 25 to 45 in good health and CMV-seronegative. Material: PBMCs. The chain is built from TRBV6-4 and TRBJ2-2; the match to TRBD1 covers 8 bases. In DNA, the CDR3 is TGTGCCAGCAGGCAGGGACAGGAGGCCGGGGAGCTGTTTTTT. Translated: CASRQGQEAGELFF.